These 23 T cell receptor beta chains share one sample of origin, sequenced in a study of blood T cell repertoires in COVID-19. Profiling relied on immunoSEQ multiplex PCR, and the TCRdb table lists in-frame clones only, not all of them. The sample holds 70,000 or so clones; 76% are singletons and the top ten take around 14%. The source material was peripheral blood. These receptors originate from a man aged 55 to 70 with COVID-19, enrolled during active disease.

This clone was recorded a few times. The rearrangement links TRBV3-1 (or the pseudogene TRBV3-2) to TRBJ2-1, with TRBD2 identical over 7 bases. CDR1 LGHDT and CDR2 YNNKEL come from the germline V gene (reference sequence). This CDR3 has 12 amino acids. Germline trimming cut 8 bases from V and 15 bases from J; bases unmatched to any gene: 13. The CDR3 loop is CASRDWDYRWFF. The CDR3 coding sequence is TGTGCCAGCCGCGACTGGGACTACAGGTGGTTCTTC.

The chain is built from TRBV10-2 and TRBJ1-2; TRBD1 is a possible D gene (5 bases). The CDR3 is 16 residues long. CDR1 and CDR2 from the germline V gene are WSHSY and SAAADI. The ends were cut back, 4 bases at V and 5 bases at J, with 20 bases in the middle. CDR3 amino acids: CASSGVGGNSQYGYTF. As DNA, the CDR3 is TGCGCCAGCAGTGGCGTGGGGGGAAATAGCCAATATGGCTACACCTTC.

This clone was detected a few times. V gene TRBV19 combines with J gene TRBJ2-5; D perhaps matches TRBD1 (6 bases). The CDR3 sequence is 14 residues long. The germline CDR1 and CDR2 sequences are LNHDA and SQIVND (reference sequence). Trimming removed 1 base from V and 2 bases from J, with 8 bases in between. The CDR3 here is CASSIGTAQETQYF. The CDR3, as DNA: TGTGCCAGTAGTATAGGGACAGCACAAGAGACCCAGTACTTC.

The chain combines TRBV11-2 with TRBJ2-1; the match to TRBD2 covers 11 bases. Germline V lookup: CDR1 SGHAT, CDR2 FQNNGV. With 4 bases clipped from V and 5 bases from J, the junction kept 4 bases outside the gene matches. The CDR3 spans 15 residues. CDR3 DNA sequence: TGTGCCAGCAGCTCTCTAGCGGGAGGTCACAATGAGCAGTTCTTC. This codes for CASSSLAGGHNEQFF.

This rearrangement joins TRBV28 to TRBJ2-1, with D possibly matching TRBD2 (6 bases). Germline loops: CDR1 MDHEN, CDR2 SYDVKM. The CDR3 consists of 16 residues. The ends were cut back, 2 bases at V and 0 bases at J, with 11 bases in the middle. The CDR3: CASSLQAGSSYNEQFF. As DNA, the CDR3 is TGTGCCAGCAGTTTACAAGCGGGCAGCTCCTACAATGAGCAGTTCTTC.

The genes are TRBV6-5 and TRBJ2-7, with 7 bases identical to TRBD2. V lost 0 bases to trimming and J lost 3 bases; unmatched junction nucleotides: 5. The V gene's germline CDR1 is MNHEY and CDR2 SVGAGI. The CDR3 sequence is 15 residues long. CDR3 protein: CASSYSSGDLYEQYF. CDR3 DNA sequence: TGTGCCAGCAGTTACTCGAGCGGGGATCTCTACGAGCAGTACTTC.

This clone occurred once. This chain connects TRBV19 to TRBJ2-5; tentative D call: TRBD2 (5 bases). V lost 4 bases to trimming and J lost 5 bases, with 20 bases between them. Germline V gene sequence: CDR1 LNHDA, CDR2 SQIVND (reference sequence). The CDR3 has 16 residues. CDR3: CASSTIWTEGQETQYF. DNA of the CDR3: TGTGCCAGTAGTACAATATGGACCGAGGGTCAGGAGACCCAGTACTTC. Together with reference TRBV19 and TRBJ2-5, the CDR3 gives the full variable domain: DGGITQSPKYLFRKEGQNVTLSCEQNLNHDAMYWYRQDPGQGLRLIYYSQIVNDFQKGDIAEGYSVSREKKESFPLTVTSAQKNPTAFYLCASSTIWTEGQETQYFGPGTRLLVL.

The gene calls are TRBV7-3 and TRBJ2-1; D perhaps matches TRBD2 (5 bases). Germline V gene lookup returns CDR1 SGHTA and CDR2 FQGTGA. The CDR3 consists of 16 residues. Trimming removed 0 bases from V and 0 bases from J, with 9 bases in between. The chain's CDR3 is CASSLTGRNSYNEQFF. The CDR3 bases are TGTGCCAGCAGCTTAACGGGGAGAAACTCCTACAATGAGCAGTTCTTC.

The rearrangement joins TRBV7-3 to TRBJ2-1; 12 nucleotides agree with TRBD2. The V gene end was trimmed by 3 bases and the J gene end by 5 bases; junction bases not matched to a gene: 2. The CDR3 length is 15 residues. Germline values: CDR1 SGHTA, CDR2 FQGTGA. The CDR3 DNA is TGTGCCAGCAGCTTCGGACTAGCGGGAAACAATGAGCAGTTCTTC. Translating gives CASSFGLAGNNEQFF.

This chain connects TRBV5-1 to TRBJ2-1, with 7 bases matching TRBD1. J was trimmed by 1 base and V by 4 bases; bases with no gene match: 5. Germline V gives CDR1 SGHRS, CDR2 YFSETQ. The CDR3 covers 15 residues. The CDR3 region is CASSPRGLSYNEQFF. Here the CDR3 DNA reads TGCGCCAGCAGCCCAAGGGGGCTTTCCTACAATGAGCAGTTCTTC.

The chain is built from TRBV7-9 and TRBJ1-4; D may be TRBD1 (5 bases). The germline CDR1 and CDR2 sequences are SEHNR and FQNEAQ (reference sequence). This CDR3 contains 15 residues. V was trimmed by 2 bases and J by 8 bases, leaving 15 bases between them. CDR3 amino acids: CASSLRAGLVEKLFF. The CDR3 region has the DNA TGTGCCAGCAGCTTACGGGCAGGGTTGGTAGAAAAACTGTTTTTT.

The V gene is TRBV20-1, the J gene TRBJ2-3; possibly TRBD2 for D (5 bases). V was trimmed by 0 bases and J by 14 bases, leaving 12 bases between them. The V gene's germline CDR1 is DFQATT and CDR2 SNEGSKA (reference sequence). The CDR3 consists of 11 residues. CDR3 nucleotide sequence: TGCAGTGCTAGAGAAAGGCTAGCATCGTATTTT. It specifies CSARERLASYF.

V gene TRBV10-3 combines with J gene TRBJ2-3, with D maybe TRBD2 (6 bases). CDR3 size: 16 residues. The germline CDR1 and CDR2 sequences are ENHRY and SYGVKD. V shed 0 bases and J shed 3 bases, with 13 bases lying between them. The CDR3 region is CAISESMAGSTDTQYF. CDR3 DNA: TGTGCCATCAGTGAGTCTATGGCGGGATCGACAGATACGCAGTATTTT.

The count of this clone is one. The V call is TRBV29-1, the J call TRBJ1-4; D may be TRBD1 (5 bases). There are 14 residues in the CDR3. The ends were cut back, 7 bases at V and 5 bases at J, with 17 bases in the middle. CDR1 SQVTM and CDR2 ANQGSEA come from the germline V gene. Written as DNA, the CDR3 is TGCAGCGCCCAACTGGGGCAGAGCAATGAAAAACTGTTTTTT. Translating gives CSAQLGQSNEKLFF.

This clone was found once. This chain connects TRBV18 to TRBJ2-5, with a weak D call TRBD2 (5 bases). The CDR3 has 12 residues. V shed 2 bases and J shed 5 bases, with 6 bases lying between them. Germline CDR1 reads KGHSH; CDR2 reads LQKENI. The CDR3 DNA reads as TGTGCCAGCTCACCATCGGGGGAGACCCAGTACTTC. Protein: CASSPSGETQYF.

The chain has TRBV7-9 and TRBJ2-3; 13 nucleotides agree with TRBD2. Germline CDR1 and CDR2: SEHNR and FQNEAQ (reference sequence). Unmatched junction bases numbered 10, after V lost 7 bases and J lost 6 bases. This CDR3 spans 16 amino acids. The CDR3, as DNA: TGTGCCAGCACCCCTCGAGGACTAGCGGGAGCGGATACGCAGTATTTT. Translating gives CASTPRGLAGADTQYF.

The genes are TRBV30 and TRBJ1-2; 10 nucleotides match TRBD1. V was pared by 4 bases and J by 4 bases, with 3 bases of the junction left unmatched. The CDR3 sequence is 13 residues long. CDR1 is GTSNPN, CDR2 SVGIG, per germline (reference sequence). CDR3 amino acids: CAWKRTGGYGYTF. The CDR3 DNA sequence: TGTGCCTGGAAGAGGACAGGGGGCTATGGCTACACCTTC.

The DNA of the CDR3 is TGTGCCAGCAGTACTCAGGGGTCTAATGAAAAACTGTTTTTT. Translating it yields CASSTQGSNEKLFF. This chain uses TRBV2 with TRBJ1-4; the D gene is possibly TRBD1 (6 bases). Trimming took 5 bases from V and 3 from J, leaving 10 bases between them. The CDR3 sequence is 14 residues long. Germline V gives CDR1 SNHLY, CDR2 FYNNEI.

This clone was counted a single time. The V gene is TRBV7-9, the J gene TRBJ1-4; D gene unclear. Between the trimmed V and J ends, which lost 1 base and 8 bases, there was a span of 11 bases. Germline CDR1 SEHNR, CDR2 FQNEAQ (reference sequence). The CDR3 runs to 14 residues. CDR3 region: CASSLGRGSEKLFF. CDR3 sequence (DNA): TGTGCCAGCAGCTTAGGGCGGGGAAGCGAAAAACTGTTTTTT.

The V and J genes are TRBV5-1 and TRBJ2-5, with 7 positions matching TRBD2. Germline V gene lookup returns CDR1 SGHRS and CDR2 YFSETQ. The length of the CDR3 is 14 residues. J lost 1 base, V lost 5 bases, and 5 bases had no gene match. CDR3 loop: CASRSGDPQETQYF. The CDR3 DNA sequence: TGCGCCAGCAGGAGCGGGGACCCCCAAGAGACCCAGTACTTC.

J is TRBJ2-3 and V is TRBV5-1, with TRBD2 as a possible D gene (5 bases). This CDR3 is 11 amino acids long. The germline V gene encodes CDR1 SGHRS and CDR2 YFSETQ. Trimming took off 0 bases at V and 11 bases at J, with 7 bases between the two ends. The CDR3 sequence is CASSLDGMQYF. DNA of the CDR3: TGCGCCAGCAGCTTGGACGGGATGCAGTATTTT.

This clone has only a few counts. The genes are TRBV4-1 and TRBJ2-3; 14 bases match TRBD2. The CDR3 covers 18 residues. CDR1 MGHRA and CDR2 YSYEKL come from the germline V gene. The junction had 8 bases not matched to a gene; V was cut back by 4 bases and J by 2 bases. CDR3 bases: TGCGCCAGCAGCCTTCGGAGGACTAGCGGGGGGCACACAGATACGCAGTATTTT. It translates to CASSLRRTSGGHTDTQYF.

The chain uses TRBV4-1 and TRBJ2-5; TRBD1 aligns across 9 bases. Germline V gives CDR1 MGHRA, CDR2 YSYEKL. CDR3 size: 16 residues. Losses at the gene ends were 4 bases for V and 9 bases for J; bases not matched to a gene: 15. CDR3 DNA: TGCGCCAGCAGCCTTTTTGGGACAGGGAGGGTAAGGGCCCAGTACTTC. Protein sequence: CASSLFGTGRVRAQYF.